Shown below are 14 T cell receptor beta chains from a single sample sequenced in a study of shared clonotypes between healthy human individuals. Terminally differentiated effector memory CD45RA+ cells were excluded from the naive CD8 cells, which were CD45RO-negative and positively selected for CCR7. Profiled with immunoSEQ multiplex PCR; TCRdb holds only in-frame clones, not every one. The sample comprises some 2.1 million clones, just under 95% of which are singletons, and under 2% rests with the top ten. Material for sequencing was naive CD8+ T cells from PBMCs. The receptors originated from a man between 18 and 29 years old in good health. Some clones in this sample may be carry-over from other donors' samples.

This clone was seen just once. The chain couples TRBV2 to TRBJ1-4; D is undetermined. Trimming left V 8 bases short and J 8 bases short, with 18 bases between. The CDR3 sequence is 14 residues long. Germline CDR1 SNHLY, CDR2 FYNNEI. The CDR3 sequence is CASGRAGVREKLFF. CDR3 coding DNA: TGTGCCAGCGGCCGGGCGGGCGTTAGGGAAAAACTGTTTTTT. Combining the CDR3 with reference TRBV2 and TRBJ1-4 gives the whole variable domain EPEVTQTPSHQVTQMGQEVILRCVPISNHLYFYWYRQILGQKVEFLVSFYNNEISEKSEIFDDQFSVERPDGSNFTLKIRSTKLEDSAMYFCASGRAGVREKLFFGSGTQLSVL.

This clone was seen only a few times. J is TRBJ1-4 and V is TRBV9, with TRBD1 matching 9 bases. Trimming took 0 bases from V and 7 from J; bases not matched to a gene: 1. Germline V gene data show CDR1 as SGDLS and CDR2 as YYNGEE. The CDR3 extends over 14 amino acids. The DNA for the CDR3 is TGTGCCAGCAGCGTAGGGGACAGGGCTGAAAAACTGTTTTTT. Encoded protein: CASSVGDRAEKLFF.

In this sample, this clone turned up a few times. The rearrangement links TRBV28 to TRBJ1-1; D uncertain. The CDR3 extends over 14 amino acids. The V gene lost 6 bases and the J gene lost 7 bases, with 18 bases spanning the gap. Germline lookup yields CDR1 MDHEN and CDR2 SYDVKM. CDR3 in amino acids: CASSPPGEIGEAFF. The CDR3 DNA reads as TGTGCCAGCAGCCCCCCCGGGGAAATAGGTGAAGCTTTCTTT.

The chain is built from TRBV4-2 and TRBJ2-1; 8 bases are a match to TRBD2. Germline lookup yields CDR1 LGHNA and CDR2 YNFKEQ. This CDR3 has 16 residues. V lost 4 bases, J lost 4 bases, and 9 bases stayed unmatched. CDR3 DNA sequence: TGTGCCAGCAGCCTACTAGCGGCCCCCTCTTACAATGAGCAGTTCTTC. Translated, it gives CASSLLAAPSYNEQFF.

The count of this clone is one. The chain carries TRBV5-6 and TRBJ2-1; 9 bases match TRBD2. There are 13 residues in the CDR3. The V gene end was trimmed by 4 bases and the J gene end by 8 bases; junction bases not matched to a gene: 4. The germline V gene encodes CDR1 SGHDT and CDR2 YYEEEE. The CDR3 nucleotides are TGTGCCAGCAGCCGCGGGAGGGGGGATGAGCAGTTCTTC. Protein product: CASSRGRGDEQFF.

The chain recombines TRBV27 with TRBJ2-2; tentatively, D is TRBD1 (5 bases). Germline lookup yields CDR1 MNHEY and CDR2 SMNVEV (reference sequence). V lost 6 bases to trimming and J lost 7 bases, with 9 bases between them. The CDR3 is made up of 12 amino acids. The CDR3 loop is CASRPRGGELFF. The CDR3 DNA reads TGTGCCAGCAGGCCTAGGGGCGGGGAGCTGTTTTTT.

The CDR3 DNA follows: TGCGCCAGCAGCTTGACCGGTTGGACAGGCTCCCCCACCGGGGAGCTGTTTTTT. It encodes CASSLTGWTGSPTGELFF. The chain recombines TRBV5-1 with TRBJ2-2, with 7 positions matching TRBD1. Germline-derived CDR1 and CDR2 are SGHRS and YFSETQ. V was pared by 1 base and J by 4 bases, with 13 bases of the junction left unmatched. This CDR3 has 18 residues.

The chain uses TRBV19 and TRBJ1-2; 7 positions match TRBD1. V was clipped by 5 bases and J by 4 bases; unmatched bases: 7. Germline V gene sequence: CDR1 LNHDA, CDR2 SQIVND (reference sequence). The CDR3 is made up of 14 amino acids. The CDR3 region is CASSPAGTVYGYTF. The CDR3 DNA sequence: TGTGCCAGTAGTCCCGCTGGGACAGTCTATGGCTACACCTTC. The entire variable domain, with the rest obtained from reference TRBV19 and TRBJ1-2, is as follows: DGGITQSPKYLFRKEGQNVTLSCEQNLNHDAMYWYRQDPGQGLRLIYYSQIVNDFQKGDIAEGYSVSREKKESFPLTVTSAQKNPTAFYLCASSPAGTVYGYTFGSGTRLTVV.

The chain employs TRBV30 and TRBJ2-3; D perhaps matches TRBD1 (5 bases). Trimming removed 1 base from V and 2 bases from J, with 13 bases in between. Per the germline V gene, CDR1 is GTSNPN and CDR2 is SVGIG (reference sequence). This CDR3 is built from 15 residues. The CDR3 region is CAWSGDRFYTDTQYF. The CDR3, as DNA: TGTGCCTGGAGTGGTGACAGATTCTACACAGATACGCAGTATTTT.

V is TRBV7-9 and J is TRBJ2-2, with 7 bases that match TRBD1. V dropped 3 bases and J dropped 0; count of bases not matched to a gene: 7. Per germline, CDR1 SEHNR and CDR2 FQNEAQ (reference sequence). The CDR3 consists of 17 residues. CDR3 DNA: TGTGCCAGCAGCTTTCGCCGGGACAGACCGAACACCGGGGAGCTGTTTTTT. This codes for CASSFRRDRPNTGELFF.

The chain joins TRBV28 to TRBJ2-3; TRBD1 aligns across 8 bases. Unmatched junction bases numbered 10, after V lost 5 bases and J lost 3 bases. CDR3 length: 16 residues. Germline V lookup: CDR1 MDHEN, CDR2 SYDVKM. This CDR3 reads CASSPPWTGMTDTQYF. CDR3 nucleotides: TGTGCCAGCAGTCCCCCCTGGACAGGGATGACAGATACGCAGTATTTT.

In regard to this clone: Different DNA sequences within this sample yield the same CDR3. The chain employs TRBV10-2 and TRBJ1-3; D possibly corresponds to TRBD1 (6 bases). The germline V and J ends were trimmed by 3 bases and 0 bases, with 6 bases remaining between them. Germline CDR1 is WSHSY and CDR2 is SAAADI. This CDR3 has 14 residues. In DNA form, the CDR3 reads TGCGCCAGCAGTGAAGGGGGCTCTGGAAACACCATATATTTT. Amino acids: CASSEGGSGNTIYF.

This chain joins TRBV14 and TRBJ2-7; D not certain. CDR1 and CDR2 from the germline V gene are SGHDN and FVKESK. The CDR3 spans 13 residues. V lost 1 base to trimming and J lost 2 bases, with 6 bases between them. The CDR3 protein is CASSQVRTYEQYF. CDR3 nucleotide sequence: TGTGCCAGCAGCCAAGTCCGGACCTACGAGCAGTACTTC.

The rearrangement uses TRBV28 and TRBJ2-7; possible D gene TRBD1, 7 bases. The CDR3 covers 13 residues. The germline V and J ends were trimmed by 3 bases and 10 bases, with 16 bases remaining between them. From germline, CDR1 is MDHEN and CDR2 SYDVKM. CDR3 nucleotides: TGTGCCAGCAGTTTTGTTGGGGGGACAGAACAGTACTTC. This sequence encodes CASSFVGGTEQYF.